Listed here are 28 T cell receptor beta chains from one sample, sequenced in a study of blood T cells in healthy people across ages. The use of a sample-barcoded 5' primer and a J-beta primer mix characterized a second PCR of roughly 6 to 11 cycles. TCRdb recomputed calls from the 5' RACE reads with MiXCR, one row per CDR3 protein. The data show around 800,000 distinct CDR3 sequences, with around 25% seen just once and around 2.9% held by the top ten. This sample was also put to use in a study of T cells of mothers and their children.

The material sequenced was blood. The receptor source for this set is a boy between 10 and 17 years old in good health.

The rearrangement uses TRBV29-1 and TRBJ1-4, with unresolved D. The CDR3 loop spans 11 amino acids. Deletions cut 2 bases from V and 8 bases from J, with 6 bases between. The germline gives CDR1 SQVTM, CDR2 ANQGSEA. CDR3 sequence reads: CSVERMEKLFF. CDR3 DNA: TGCAGCGTTGAAAGGATGGAAAAACTGTTTTTT.

V usage is TRBV27 and J usage is TRBJ2-7; perhaps TRBD2 as D (6 bases). V lost 5 bases, J lost 6 bases, and 14 bases lay in between. Germline values: CDR1 MNHEY, CDR2 SMNVEV (reference sequence). This CDR3 comprises 13 residues. CDR3 region: CASSGGAIIEQYF. The CDR3 coding sequence is TGTGCCAGCAGTGGAGGGGCGATTATCGAGCAGTACTTC.

This clonotype has more than one count but fewer than ten. V is TRBV6-5 and J is TRBJ2-1; D remains ambiguous. The germline V gene encodes CDR1 MNHEY and CDR2 SVGAGI. The ends were cut back, 0 bases at V and 0 bases at J, with 6 bases in the middle. The length of the CDR3 is 15 residues. CDR3 DNA sequence: TGTGCCAGCAGTTACTCGACGGGCTCCTACAATGAGCAGTTCTTC. It encodes CASSYSTGSYNEQFF.

In this sample, this clonotype turned up a few times. CDR3 in DNA: TGTGCCAGCAGCTTCTGGACTAGGGGTCCCTACGAGCAGTACTTC. This sequence encodes CASSFWTRGPYEQYF. V and J are TRBV7-9 and TRBJ2-7, with 7 bases lining up with TRBD2. The trim removed 3 bases at V and 2 bases at J, leaving 7 bases unmatched. This CDR3 contains 15 residues. In germline, CDR1 is SEHNR, CDR2 FQNEAQ (reference sequence).

The chain employs TRBV4-2 and TRBJ1-6, with D possibly TRBD1 on 5 matching bases. The V gene lost 0 bases and the J gene lost 9 bases, with 9 bases spanning the gap. Germline V gives CDR1 LGHNA, CDR2 YNFKEQ. The CDR3 spans 14 residues. The DNA of the CDR3 is TGTGCCAGCAGCCAAGACTGGGGCGTTTCACCCCTCCACTTT. Encoded protein: CASSQDWGVSPLHF.

This clonotype has a handful of counts. CDR3 sequence (DNA): TGTGCCAGCAGTTCCCCTCCGTCAGAAGAGACCCAGTACTTC. Translating gives CASSSPPSEETQYF. The chain uses TRBV12-3 or TRBV12-4 and TRBJ2-1; unclear D gene. The J call could be wrong; TRBJ2-5 is a better fit for the DNA end. This CDR3 contains 14 residues.

V gene TRBV2 combines with J gene TRBJ1-6; no firm D call. The V gene lost 5 bases and the J gene lost 5 bases, with 7 bases spanning the gap. The germline CDR1 and CDR2 sequences are SNHLY and FYNNEI. CDR3 length: 13 amino acids. The DNA of the CDR3 is TGTGCCAGCAGTTACGGAAATAATTCACCCCTCCACTTT. Amino acids: CASSYGNNSPLHF. The variable domain in full, with the rest retrieved from reference TRBV2 and TRBJ1-6, is EPEVTQTPSHQVTQMGQEVILRCVPISNHLYFYWYRQILGQKVEFLVSFYNNEISEKSEIFDDQFSVERPDGSNFTLKIRSTKLEDSAMYFCASSYGNNSPLHFGNGTRLTVT.

This clonotype was seen a handful of times. The chain uses TRBV12-3 or TRBV12-4 and TRBJ1-2; perhaps TRBD1 as D (6 bases). The V gene lost 7 bases and the J gene lost 8 bases, with 14 bases spanning the gap. This CDR3 has 12 residues. CDR3 sequence reads: CASNPGEGGYTF. CDR3 nucleotides: TGTGCCAGCAACCCAGGGGAGGGGGGCTACACCTTC.

In its sample, this clonotype was seen a few times. The rearrangement links TRBV30 to TRBJ2-3; 8 bases are a match to TRBD2. This CDR3 has 15 residues. J gave up 4 bases and V 0 bases, and 6 bases lay outside the gene matches. Germline V gene lookup returns CDR1 GTSNPN and CDR2 SVGIG (reference sequence). CDR3 bases: TGTGCCTGGAGTGTTGCAGCGGGGGTAGCAGATACGCAGTATTTT. Protein product: CAWSVAAGVADTQYF. Together with reference TRBV30 and TRBJ2-3, the CDR3 gives the full variable domain: SQTIHQWPATLVQPVGSPLSLECTVEGTSNPNLYWYRQAAGRGLQLLFYSVGIGQISSEVPQNLSASRPQDRQFILSSKKLLLSDSGFYLCAWSVAAGVADTQYFGPGTRLTVL.

There are a few counts of this clonotype. The chain carries TRBV20-1 and TRBJ2-5; TRBD2 matches 8 bases. There are 15 residues in the CDR3. Germline lookup yields CDR1 DFQATT and CDR2 SNEGSKA (reference sequence). The ends lost 6 bases at V and 9 bases at J; junction bases unmatched: 18. Here the CDR3 DNA reads TGCAGTGCCGAAGCGGGGGTAACCGATCCGGGAGCCCAGTACTTC. This translates into CSAEAGVTDPGAQYF.

The chain employs TRBV7-2 and TRBJ2-3, with D unresolved. CDR3 length: 14 amino acids. The ends were cut back, 3 bases at V and 1 base at J, with 8 bases in the middle. The germline V gene encodes CDR1 SGHTA and CDR2 FQGNSA. Here the CDR3 reads CASSFKYGTDTQYF. The DNA of the CDR3 is TGTGCCAGCAGCTTTAAATACGGCACAGATACGCAGTATTTT. The whole variable domain, remainder taken from reference TRBV7-2 and TRBJ2-3, is GAGVSQSPSNKVTEKGKDVELRCDPISGHTALYWYRQSLGQGLEFLIYFQGNSAPDKSGLPSDRFSAERTGGSVSTLTIQRTQQEDSAVYLCASSFKYGTDTQYFGPGTRLTVL.

This clonotype was counted between two and nine times. The genes are TRBV4-1 and TRBJ2-5; no clear D gene. Germline CDR1 and CDR2: MGHRA and YSYEKL. V lost 2 bases to trimming and J lost 2 bases, with 12 bases between them. The CDR3 loop spans 15 amino acids. The DNA for the CDR3 is TGCGCCAGCAGCCAAACCCCAGCGTTACAAGAGACCCAGTACTTC. Protein product: CASSQTPALQETQYF.

This clonotype was observed a few times. The rearrangement links TRBV11-2 to TRBJ2-5; 8 nucleotides agree with TRBD1. With 5 bases clipped from V and 4 bases from J, the junction kept 9 bases outside the gene matches. Per germline, CDR1 SGHAT and CDR2 FQNNGV. The CDR3 length is 15 residues. The CDR3 reads CASSTRTGPAETQYF. In DNA form, the CDR3 reads TGTGCCAGCAGCACTAGGACAGGGCCGGCAGAGACCCAGTACTTC.

This chain links TRBV6-6 with TRBJ2-7; D unclear. V lost 0 bases and J 6 bases, leaving 9 bases between the germline ends. This CDR3 has 13 residues. Germline-derived CDR1 and CDR2 are MNHNY and SVGAGI (reference sequence). The CDR3 region has the DNA TGTGCCAGCAGTTACTCATCGCCGGCCGAGCAGTACTTC. Amino acid sequence: CASSYSSPAEQYF.

This chain connects TRBV6-6 to TRBJ1-1, with TRBD1 matching over 7 bases. In germline, CDR1 is MNHNY, CDR2 SVGAGI (reference sequence). The CDR3 totals 15 residues. With 9 bases clipped from V and 1 base from J, the junction kept 11 bases outside the gene matches. The CDR3 DNA reads as TGTGCCAGTTCCTACAGGGGCTCTTCGAACACTGAAGCTTTCTTT. Translated: CASSYRGSSNTEAFF.

CDR3: CATSVLRDRVSEQYF. CDR3 in DNA: TGTGCCACCAGCGTGCTAAGGGACAGGGTTTCCGAGCAGTACTTC. The genes are TRBV15 and TRBJ2-5; 9 positions match TRBD1. The J call may be wrong; the DNA end is better matched by TRBJ2-7. The CDR3 sequence is 15 residues long. The germline gives CDR1 LNHNV, CDR2 YYDKDF (reference sequence).

This chain connects TRBV25-1 to TRBJ1-4; 7 bases are shared with TRBD1. V shed 5 bases and J 6 bases; nucleotides not matched to a gene: 6. Germline CDR1 reads MGHDK; CDR2 reads SYGVNS. The CDR3 covers 14 residues. CDR3 DNA: TGTGCCAGCAGTAGGTCAGGGGGGGATGAAAAACTGTTTTTT. This gives the protein CASSRSGGDEKLFF.

The CDR3 DNA sequence: TGTGCCAGCAGCGTAGGTGGTAGCGGGGGGGCCGCGGAGACCCAGTACTTC. This encodes CASSVGGSGGAAETQYF. The V and J genes are TRBV9 and TRBJ2-1; TRBD2 matches 11 bases. The J call may be mistaken, given a closer DNA end match to TRBJ2-5. The CDR3 is made up of 17 amino acids. Germline V gene data show CDR1 as SGDLS and CDR2 as YYNGEE.

This clonotype occurred a few times. V and J are TRBV5-1 and TRBJ2-7; 8 bases agree with TRBD1. This CDR3 spans 15 amino acids. The V segment lost 1 base and the J segment 5 bases; nucleotides outside the gene matches: 8. Germline V gives CDR1 SGHRS, CDR2 YFSETQ. The CDR3 DNA reads TGCGCCAGCAGCTTGACGACAGGGGTATCCAACGAGCAGTACTTC. It translates to CASSLTTGVSNEQYF.

CDR3 in DNA: TGCGCCAGCAGCCAAGACTTGGGCCGCCAGTATTTT. As protein: CASSQDLGRQYF. The chain couples TRBV4-1 to TRBJ2-3; D is ambiguous. This CDR3 region has 12 residues. V was clipped by 0 bases and J by 12 bases, with 10 bases between them. CDR1 is MGHRA, CDR2 YSYEKL, per germline.

This clonotype was observed a few times. The chain recombines TRBV20-1 with TRBJ2-7, with a weak D call TRBD1 (5 bases). CDR3 size: 14 residues. The V end lost 5 bases, the J end lost 3 bases, and 17 bases lay between the germline ends. Germline V CDR1 and CDR2: DFQATT, SNEGSKA (reference sequence). CDR3 region: CSAGGAQEYYEQYF. In DNA form, the CDR3 reads TGCAGTGCTGGTGGGGCGCAAGAGTACTACGAGCAGTACTTC.

This clonotype has just a few counts. The chain employs TRBV5-5 and TRBJ1-4; the match to TRBD1 covers 9 bases. V lost 4 bases to trimming and J lost 1 base; unmatched junction nucleotides: 5. The CDR3 loop spans 16 amino acids. The germline gives CDR1 SGHKS, CDR2 YYEKEE (reference sequence). For the CDR3, the DNA is TGTGCCAGCAGCGAGGGACAGGGAGTAACTAATGAAAAACTGTTTTTT. Protein product: CASSEGQGVTNEKLFF.

This clonotype was detected a few times. V usage is TRBV5-1 and J usage is TRBJ2-5; 7 positions match TRBD2. The germline CDR1 and CDR2 sequences are SGHRS and YFSETQ. Losses at the gene ends were 1 base for V and 5 bases for J; bases not matched to a gene: 2. This CDR3 is built from 13 residues. Here the CDR3 reads CASSLFGGETQYF. Written as DNA, the CDR3 is TGCGCCAGCAGCTTGTTCGGGGGGGAGACCCAGTACTTC.

This CDR3 reads CSASHSPSGQPQHF. The CDR3 coding sequence is TGCAGTGCTAGCCACAGTCCATCCGGCCAGCCCCAGCATTTT. The chain has TRBV20-1 and TRBJ1-5; D unresolved. The CDR3 is 14 residues long. Germline V gene lookup returns CDR1 DFQATT and CDR2 SNEGSKA (reference sequence). Trimming pared 3 bases from V and 7 bases from J, leaving 16 bases between.

J is TRBJ2-3 and V is TRBV2; D remains ambiguous. In germline, CDR1 is SNHLY, CDR2 FYNNEI. The CDR3 runs to 14 residues. V was cut by 9 bases and J by 0 bases, with 13 bases left in between. The CDR3 is CASTRAASTDTQYF. The DNA for the CDR3 is TGTGCCAGTACTCGGGCAGCTAGCACAGATACGCAGTATTTT. Full variable domain (remainder filled in from reference TRBV2 and TRBJ2-3): EPEVTQTPSHQVTQMGQEVILRCVPISNHLYFYWYRQILGQKVEFLVSFYNNEISEKSEIFDDQFSVERPDGSNFTLKIRSTKLEDSAMYFCASTRAASTDTQYFGPGTRLTVL.

This clonotype was seen a handful of times. The genes are TRBV5-1 and TRBJ2-6; D remains unclear. Deletions cut 8 bases from V and 3 bases from J, with 9 bases between. CDR1 and CDR2 from the germline V gene are SGHRS and YFSETQ. The CDR3 has 13 residues. CDR3 sequence: CASRAFGANVLTF. CDR3 bases: TGCGCCAGTAGGGCGTTTGGGGCCAACGTCCTGACTTTC.

This sequence joins TRBV20-1 and TRBJ2-5; D perhaps matches TRBD1 (6 bases). The V and J ends lost 3 bases and 5 bases respectively, with 19 bases between them. The CDR3 runs to 15 residues. The germline gives CDR1 DFQATT, CDR2 SNEGSKA (reference sequence). The CDR3 DNA is TGCAGTGCTAGGCCCGGGACAAAGGGATTGGAGACCCAGTACTTC. Encoded protein: CSARPGTKGLETQYF.

J is TRBJ1-2 and V is TRBV3-1, with TRBD1 matching 12 bases. Germline V lookup: CDR1 LGHDT, CDR2 YNNKEL (reference sequence). Losses at the gene ends were 3 bases for V and 8 bases for J; bases not matched to a gene: 7. This CDR3 spans 15 amino acids. In DNA form, the CDR3 reads TGTGCCAGCAGCCAGGGACAGGGGGCGCAGGACGGCTACACCTTC. Its protein product is CASSQGQGAQDGYTF.